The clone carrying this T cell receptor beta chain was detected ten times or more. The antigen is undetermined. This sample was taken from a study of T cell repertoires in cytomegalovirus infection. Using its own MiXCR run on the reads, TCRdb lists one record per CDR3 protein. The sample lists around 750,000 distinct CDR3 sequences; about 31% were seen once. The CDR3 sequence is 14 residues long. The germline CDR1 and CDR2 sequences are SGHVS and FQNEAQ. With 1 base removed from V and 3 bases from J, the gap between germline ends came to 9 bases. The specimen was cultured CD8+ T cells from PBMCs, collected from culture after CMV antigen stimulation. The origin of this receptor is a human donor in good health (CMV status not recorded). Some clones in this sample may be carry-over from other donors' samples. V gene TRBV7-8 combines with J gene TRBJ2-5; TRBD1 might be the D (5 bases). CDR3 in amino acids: CASSLDVGEETQYF. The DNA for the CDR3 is TGTGCCAGCAGCTTAGATGTAGGGGAAGAGACCCAGTACTTC.